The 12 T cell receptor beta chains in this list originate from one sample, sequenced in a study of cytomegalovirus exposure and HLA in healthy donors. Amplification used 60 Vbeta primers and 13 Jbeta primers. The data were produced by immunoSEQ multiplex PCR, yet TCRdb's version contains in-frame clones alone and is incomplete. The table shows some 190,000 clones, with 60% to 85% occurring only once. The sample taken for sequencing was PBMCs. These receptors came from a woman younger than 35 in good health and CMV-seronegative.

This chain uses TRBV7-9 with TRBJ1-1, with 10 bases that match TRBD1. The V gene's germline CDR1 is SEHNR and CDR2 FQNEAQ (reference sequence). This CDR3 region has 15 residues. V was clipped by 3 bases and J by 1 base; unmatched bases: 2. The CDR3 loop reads CASSFRTGGNTEAFF. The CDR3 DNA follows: TGTGCCAGCAGCTTTAGGACAGGGGGGAACACTGAAGCTTTCTTT.

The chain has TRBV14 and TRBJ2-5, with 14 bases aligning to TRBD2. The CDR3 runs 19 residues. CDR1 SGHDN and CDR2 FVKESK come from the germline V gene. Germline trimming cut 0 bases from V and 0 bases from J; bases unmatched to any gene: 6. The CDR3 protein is CASSQEWTSGGTYQETQYF. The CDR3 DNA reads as TGTGCCAGCAGCCAAGAGTGGACTAGCGGGGGGACCTACCAAGAGACCCAGTACTTC.

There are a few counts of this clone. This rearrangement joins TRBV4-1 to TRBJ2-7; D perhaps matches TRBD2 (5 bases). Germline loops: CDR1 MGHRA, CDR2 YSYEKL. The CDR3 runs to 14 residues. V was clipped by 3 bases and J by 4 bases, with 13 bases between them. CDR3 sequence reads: CASSHTELGYEQYF. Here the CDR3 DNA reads TGCGCCAGCAGCCACACCGAACTAGGTTACGAGCAGTACTTC.

Written as DNA, the CDR3 is TGTGCCAGCAGGGTTAGGTCGGACAGGGTGGGCAATCAGCCCCAGCATTTT. Amino acid sequence: CASRVRSDRVGNQPQHF. The gene calls are TRBV27 and TRBJ1-5; 8 bases are shared with TRBD1. V trimming: 6 bases; J trimming: 2 bases; junction bases outside the gene matches: 12. Germline loops: CDR1 MNHEY, CDR2 SMNVEV (reference sequence). The CDR3 has 17 residues.

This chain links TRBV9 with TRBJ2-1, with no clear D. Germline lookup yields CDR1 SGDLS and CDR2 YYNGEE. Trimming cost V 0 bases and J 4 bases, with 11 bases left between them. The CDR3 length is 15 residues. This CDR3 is CASSVGLQGYNEQFF. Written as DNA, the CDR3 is TGTGCCAGCAGCGTAGGACTCCAAGGATACAATGAGCAGTTCTTC. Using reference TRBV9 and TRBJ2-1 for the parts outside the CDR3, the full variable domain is DSGVTQTPKHLITATGQRVTLRCSPRSGDLSVYWYQQSLDQGLQFLIQYYNGEERAKGNILERFSAQQFPDLHSELNLSSLELGDSALYFCASSVGLQGYNEQFFGPGTRLTVL.

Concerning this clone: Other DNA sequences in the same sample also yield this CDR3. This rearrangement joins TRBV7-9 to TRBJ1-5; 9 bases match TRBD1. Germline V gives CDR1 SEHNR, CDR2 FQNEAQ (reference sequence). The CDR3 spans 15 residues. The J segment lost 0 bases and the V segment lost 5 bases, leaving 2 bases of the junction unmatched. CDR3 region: CASSPGQGSNQPQHF. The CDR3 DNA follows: TGTGCCAGCAGCCCGGGACAGGGTAGCAATCAGCCCCAGCATTTT.

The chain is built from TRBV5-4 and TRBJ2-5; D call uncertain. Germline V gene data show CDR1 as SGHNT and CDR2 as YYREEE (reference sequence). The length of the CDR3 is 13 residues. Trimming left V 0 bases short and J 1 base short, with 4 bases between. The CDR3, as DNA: TGTGCCAGCAGCTTGGACAGCCAAGAGACCCAGTACTTC. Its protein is CASSLDSQETQYF.

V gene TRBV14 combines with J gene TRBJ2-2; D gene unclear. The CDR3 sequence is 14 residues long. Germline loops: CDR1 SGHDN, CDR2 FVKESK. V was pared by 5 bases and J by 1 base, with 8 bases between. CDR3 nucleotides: TGTGCCAGCAGCAAATTAAAGAACACCGGGGAGCTGTTTTTT. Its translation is CASSKLKNTGELFF.

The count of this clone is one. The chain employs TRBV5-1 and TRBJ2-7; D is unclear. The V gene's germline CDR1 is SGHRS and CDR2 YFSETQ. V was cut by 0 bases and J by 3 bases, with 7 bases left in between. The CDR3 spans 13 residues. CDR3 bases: TGCGCCAGCAGCTTGGGCGCCTTCTACGAGCAGTACTTC. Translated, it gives CASSLGAFYEQYF.

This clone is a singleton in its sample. CDR3 DNA sequence: TGTGCCAGCAGCCCCCCTGCGAGGGCGACCGGGGAGCTGTTTTTT. Its translation is CASSPPARATGELFF. The chain recombines TRBV28 with TRBJ2-2; D is perhaps TRBD2 (5 bases). CDR1 is MDHEN and CDR2 is SYDVKM in the germline V gene. Deletions cut 6 bases from V and 5 bases from J, with 16 bases between. This CDR3 has 15 amino acids.

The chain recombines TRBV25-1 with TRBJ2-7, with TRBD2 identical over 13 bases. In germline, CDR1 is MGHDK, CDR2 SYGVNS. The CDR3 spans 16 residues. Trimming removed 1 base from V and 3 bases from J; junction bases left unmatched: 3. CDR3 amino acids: CASSEFRLAGGYEQYF. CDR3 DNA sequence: TGTGCCAGCAGTGAATTTCGACTAGCGGGAGGCTACGAGCAGTACTTC.

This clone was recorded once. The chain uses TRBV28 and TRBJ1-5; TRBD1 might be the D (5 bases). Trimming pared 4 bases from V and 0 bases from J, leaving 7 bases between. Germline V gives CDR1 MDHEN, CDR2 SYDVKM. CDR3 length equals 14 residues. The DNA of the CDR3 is TGTGCCAGCAGTTCTCAGGGTAGCAATCAGCCCCAGCATTTT. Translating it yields CASSSQGSNQPQHF.